This T cell receptor (beta chain) was identified in a study of blood T cell repertoires in COVID-19. Cohorts were assigned according to the clinical history that participants reported. Libraries were prepared by immunoSEQ multiplex PCR; TCRdb keeps only in-frame clonotypes and omits some of them. Among around 170,000 clones listed, 84% were seen once. Germline V CDR1 and CDR2: KGHSH, LQKENI. This CDR3 has 14 residues. V lost 8 bases to trimming and J lost 0 bases, with 10 bases between them. V usage is TRBV18 and J usage is TRBJ2-2; D possibly corresponds to TRBD2 (5 bases). The sequencing input was PBMCs or T cells enriched from blood (not recorded which). The receptor's source is a man in his fifties who had recovered from COVID-19. CDR3: CASRTGANTGELFF. In DNA, the CDR3 is TGTGCCAGCCGGACCGGGGCGAACACCGGGGAGCTGTTTTTT.